What follows describes a single T cell receptor beta chain. With the 5' RACE reads reprocessed, TCRdb shows one record per CDR3 protein and no DNA. The sample's table shows around 260,000 distinct CDR3 sequences. These data originate in a study of T cells expressing NK-cell markers. The CDR3 runs 15 residues. Germline V gene sequence: CDR1 LGHNA, CDR2 YSLEER. This sequence originates from a woman aged 18 to 75 in good health. The sample was blood T cells: a sorted CD56 or NKG2C T cell subset, CD4+ or CD8+ T cells, or bulk PBMC T cells (not recorded which). The rearrangement links TRBV4-3 to TRBJ1-6. CDR3 loop: CASSQVNPASSPLHF.